These 5 T cell receptor beta chains share one sample of origin, sequenced in a study of metastatic and nonmetastatic thyroid tumors. Using MiXCR, TCRdb re-called clones from the PCR reads. This table has about 3,400 clones, over 30% appearing once. Patients underwent thyroid surgery, and none had received any treatment before it. The sequencing sample was made of adjacent normal tissue. The source is a male donor with papillary thyroid cancer or a benign thyroid nodule (not recorded which). Some clones in this sample may be carry-over from other donors' samples.

In this sample, this clone turned up a few times. This sequence joins TRBV2 and TRBJ2-7, with 8 bases lining up with TRBD2. CDR3 length: 14 amino acids. Losses at the gene ends were 6 bases for V and 3 bases for J; bases not matched to a gene: 7. CDR1 is SNHLY, CDR2 FYNNEI, per germline. CDR3 sequence: CASRFGLADYEQYF. The CDR3 coding sequence is TGTGCCAGCAGGTTCGGACTAGCCGACTACGAGCAGTACTTC.

The chain recombines TRBV5-6 with TRBJ1-1; 8 bases are a match to TRBD1. J gave up 4 bases and V 3 bases, and 14 bases lay outside the gene matches. The length of the CDR3 is 17 residues. Germline V gene lookup returns CDR1 SGHDT and CDR2 YYEEEE. The DNA for the CDR3 is TGTGCCAGCAGCTGGGGAGGGCAGGGGGCAGGGAGCACTGAAGCTTTCTTT. Amino acid sequence: CASSWGGQGAGSTEAFF.

The gene calls are TRBV5-1 and TRBJ1-6; 8 bases fit TRBD1. Germline trimming cut 2 bases from V and 6 bases from J; bases unmatched to any gene: 7. The CDR3 runs 16 residues. Per the germline V gene, CDR1 is SGHRS and CDR2 is YFSETQ. The CDR3 DNA is TGCGCCAGCAGCTTCTCGGACAGGGCGGGTAATTCACCCCTCCACTTT. This translates into CASSFSDRAGNSPLHF.

The J gene is TRBJ2-7, the V gene TRBV9; TRBD2 might be the D (6 bases). The CDR3 is 16 amino acids. V lost 3 bases, J lost 6 bases, and 22 bases lay in between. Germline values: CDR1 SGDLS, CDR2 YYNGEE. For the CDR3, the DNA is TGTGCCAGCAGCGCGGGGCCTAGCGCCGGCGCGGGCGAGCAGTACGTC. This encodes CASSAGPSAGAGEQYV.

CDR3 sequence (DNA): TGTGCCAGCAGCTTAGGCAGCCCCAACGAGCAGTACTTC. Translation gives CASSLGSPNEQYF. The chain recombines TRBV7-9 with TRBJ2-7, with D unresolved. From germline, CDR1 is SEHNR and CDR2 FQNEAQ (reference sequence). The length of the CDR3 is 13 residues. The V gene lost 1 base and the J gene lost 5 bases, with 9 bases spanning the gap.